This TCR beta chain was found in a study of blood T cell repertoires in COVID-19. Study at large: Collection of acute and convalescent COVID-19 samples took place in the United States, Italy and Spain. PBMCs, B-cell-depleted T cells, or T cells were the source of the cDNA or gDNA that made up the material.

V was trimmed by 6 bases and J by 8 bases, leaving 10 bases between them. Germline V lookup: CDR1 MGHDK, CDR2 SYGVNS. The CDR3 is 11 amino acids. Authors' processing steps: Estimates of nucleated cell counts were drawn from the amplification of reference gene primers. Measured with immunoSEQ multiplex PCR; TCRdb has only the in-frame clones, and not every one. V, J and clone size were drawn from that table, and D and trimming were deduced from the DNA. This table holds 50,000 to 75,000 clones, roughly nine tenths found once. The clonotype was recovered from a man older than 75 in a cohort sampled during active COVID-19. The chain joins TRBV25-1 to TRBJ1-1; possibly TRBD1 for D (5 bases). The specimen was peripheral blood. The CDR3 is CASRGSGEAFF. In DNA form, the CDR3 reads TGTGCCAGCAGGGGCTCAGGGGAAGCTTTCTTT.